One and the same sample provided the 24 T cell receptor beta chains below, sequenced in a study of cytomegalovirus exposure and HLA in healthy donors. The PCR used 60 Vbeta and 13 Jbeta primers. This table comes from immunoSEQ multiplex PCR, and its TCRdb copy is limited to in-frame clones, with some not included. The sample holds approximately 220,000 clones, over 65% seen once. Sequencing was carried out using PBMCs. These receptors came from a young man in good health and CMV-seronegative.

The V call is TRBV15, the J call TRBJ2-5, with TRBD1 matching over 7 bases. The assigned J gene may be wrong: the sequence end matches TRBJ2-7 better. Germline V gene sequence: CDR1 LNHNV, CDR2 YYDKDF (reference sequence). The CDR3 consists of 13 residues. The CDR3 loop is CATSLGGPNEQYF. The CDR3 nucleotides are TGTGCCACCAGCCTAGGGGGCCCCAACGAGCAGTACTTC.

V and J are TRBV9 and TRBJ1-1, with D perhaps TRBD1 (6 bases). Per the germline V gene, CDR1 is SGDLS and CDR2 is YYNGEE. V gave up 6 bases and J gave up 0 bases, with 15 bases separating them. The CDR3 extends over 15 amino acids. The CDR3 spells CASTLGGRMNTEAFF. The CDR3 nucleotides are TGTGCCAGCACGCTGGGGGGGCGCATGAACACTGAAGCTTTCTTT.

As for this clone: A clone one base away is much larger, so this may be a read error. Other DNA sequences from this sample encode an identical CDR3 as well. This sequence joins TRBV4-1 and TRBJ2-7; 9 bases are a match to TRBD1. The V gene end was trimmed by 2 bases and the J gene end by 4 bases; junction bases not matched to a gene: 6. CDR1 and CDR2 (germline): MGHRA, YSYEKL. The CDR3 spans 15 residues. The CDR3 loop is CASSQPGQGTYEQYF. For the CDR3, the DNA is TGCGCCAGCAGCCAACCGGGACAGGGAACATACGAGCAGTACTTC.

The rearrangement uses TRBV4-1 and TRBJ2-1; weak D call: TRBD2 (5 bases). Trimming pared 4 bases from V and 5 bases from J, leaving 9 bases between. This CDR3 has 13 residues. Germline V gene lookup returns CDR1 MGHRA and CDR2 YSYEKL. The CDR3 DNA is TGCGCCAGCAGCCCTGCTAGCAACAATGAGCAGTTCTTC. It is translated as CASSPASNNEQFF.

This chain uses TRBV25-1 with TRBJ1-5, with TRBD1 matching 10 bases. The CDR3 runs to 14 residues. From germline, CDR1 is MGHDK and CDR2 SYGVNS. Trimming removed 10 bases from V and 3 bases from J; junction bases left unmatched: 6. CDR3 region: CATEGQGLNQPQHF. The CDR3 bases are TGTGCCACCGAGGGACAGGGGCTCAATCAGCCCCAGCATTTT.

This clone was detected only a few times. J is TRBJ1-5 and V is TRBV10-3, with D possibly being TRBD1 (6 bases). V was clipped by 6 bases and J by 4 bases, with 10 bases between them. This CDR3 has 13 residues. CDR1 is ENHRY, CDR2 SYGVKD, per germline. Here the CDR3 reads CAIRDSLNQPQHF. The DNA of the CDR3 is TGTGCCATCAGGGACAGTCTTAATCAGCCCCAGCATTTT.

This clone was seen once. The chain employs TRBV19 and TRBJ2-5; perhaps TRBD1 as D (5 bases). With 5 bases removed from V and 4 bases from J, the gap between germline ends came to 14 bases. Germline V lookup: CDR1 LNHDA, CDR2 SQIVND (reference sequence). The CDR3 sequence is 14 residues long. The DNA for the CDR3 is TGTGCCAGTAGTTTCCCGGACATGCGAGAGACCCAGTACTTC. Translated, it gives CASSFPDMRETQYF.

V and J are TRBV18 and TRBJ1-3, with D uncertain. The V end lost 0 bases, the J end lost 2 bases, and 8 bases lay between the germline ends. The CDR3 length is 15 residues. CDR1 KGHSH and CDR2 LQKENI come from the germline V gene. The chain's CDR3 is CASSPPAGAGNTIYF. The CDR3 bases are TGTGCCAGCTCACCACCGGCGGGAGCTGGAAACACCATATATTTT.

The chain employs TRBV7-5 and TRBJ2-1; no check of the table's D call, TRBD1, against the DNA was made. TRBV7-5 represents a pseudogene. The CDR3 consists of 11 residues. The CDR3 DNA follows: TGTGCCAGACCCAGGGGGGATGAGCAGTTCTTC. Protein product: CARPRGDEQFF.

The CDR3 protein is CASRGSAGEQYF. Written as DNA, the CDR3 is TGTGCCAGTCGGGGGTCCGCGGGCGAGCAGTACTTC. The V and J genes are TRBV6-5 and TRBJ2-7, with a tentative D call TRBD2 (6 bases). The CDR3 totals 12 residues. Germline V gene lookup returns CDR1 MNHEY and CDR2 SVGAGI. V lost 9 bases to trimming and J lost 6 bases, with 15 bases between them.

CDR3: CASSRENYGYTF. DNA for the CDR3: TGTGCCAGCAGCCGAGAGAACTATGGCTACACCTTC. This chain uses TRBV11-2 with TRBJ1-2; the D is unclear. V was pared by 5 bases and J by 2 bases, with 6 bases between. Germline CDR1 reads SGHAT; CDR2 reads FQNNGV. The CDR3 loop spans 12 amino acids.

This sequence joins TRBV29-1 and TRBJ2-5; the match to TRBD2 covers 10 bases. The germline V gene encodes CDR1 SQVTM and CDR2 ANQGSEA. V dropped 5 bases and J dropped 5; count of bases not matched to a gene: 8. The CDR3 runs 14 residues. The CDR3: CSVSLAGVGETQYF. The CDR3, as DNA: TGCAGCGTTTCTCTAGCGGGAGTAGGGGAGACCCAGTACTTC.

V usage is TRBV30 and J usage is TRBJ1-5; TRBD1 might be the D (5 bases). V lost 5 bases to trimming and J lost 5 bases, with 13 bases between them. The CDR3 has 13 amino acids. The germline V gene has CDR1 GTSNPN and CDR2 SVGIG (reference sequence). In DNA, the CDR3 is TGTGCCTGGGCTCCCGACAGCTATCAGCCCCAGCATTTT. Encoded protein: CAWAPDSYQPQHF.

V gene TRBV10-3 combines with J gene TRBJ2-1; TRBD2 aligns across 9 bases. Germline lookup yields CDR1 ENHRY and CDR2 SYGVKD. After removal of 1 base from V and 0 bases from J, the junction contained 10 bases not matched to a gene. This CDR3 region has 19 residues. The CDR3 is CAISEWFQREVLSYNEQFF. The CDR3 nucleotides are TGTGCCATCAGTGAGTGGTTCCAGCGGGAGGTCCTCTCCTACAATGAGCAGTTCTTC.

This clone came up a few times. The chain links TRBV11-2 to TRBJ2-1; 7 bases line up with TRBD2. The V gene end was trimmed by 5 bases and the J gene end by 0 bases; junction bases not matched to a gene: 4. The CDR3 has 15 amino acids. Per germline, CDR1 SGHAT and CDR2 FQNNGV. The CDR3 DNA is TGTGCCAGCAGCCATCCTAGCGGCTCCTACAATGAGCAGTTCTTC. This encodes CASSHPSGSYNEQFF.

This chain connects TRBV10-1 to TRBJ1-2; 10 bases match TRBD1. This CDR3 spans 13 amino acids. The J segment lost 4 bases and the V segment lost 5 bases, leaving 1 base of the junction unmatched. In germline, CDR1 is WNHNN, CDR2 SYGVQD (reference sequence). In DNA form, the CDR3 reads TGCGCCAGCAGTCGGACAGGGGGCTATGGCTACACCTTC. It yields the protein CASSRTGGYGYTF.

V gene TRBV7-3 combines with J gene TRBJ2-7, with 7 bases matching TRBD1. The V and J ends lost 5 bases and 7 bases, in that order; junction bases with no gene match: 17. This CDR3 contains 16 residues. CDR1 is SGHTA, CDR2 FQGTGA, per germline. The DNA for the CDR3 is TGTGCCAGCAGCCCCTTGGGACAGTCAAGGGGTGAGGAGCAGTACTTC. Its translation is CASSPLGQSRGEEQYF. The whole variable domain, remainder taken from reference TRBV7-3 and TRBJ2-7, is GAGVSQTPSNKVTEKGKYVELRCDPISGHTALYWYRQSLGQGPEFLIYFQGTGAADDSGLPNDRFFAVRPEGSVSTLKIQRTERGDSAVYLCASSPLGQSRGEEQYFGPGTRLTVT.

This CDR3 reads CASSSDSYEQYF. In DNA, the CDR3 is TGTGCCAGCAGCTCGGACAGCTACGAGCAGTACTTC. This chain joins TRBV5-4 and TRBJ2-7; D possibly corresponds to TRBD1 (6 bases). Trimming stripped 3 bases from V and 3 bases from J, with 7 bases between. Germline CDR1 SGHNT, CDR2 YYREEE (reference sequence). The CDR3 extends over 12 amino acids.

The V gene is TRBV30, the J gene TRBJ1-1; 10 bases fit TRBD1. Unmatched junction bases numbered 5, after V lost 0 bases and J lost 10 bases. CDR1 GTSNPN and CDR2 SVGIG come from the germline V gene (reference sequence). This CDR3 has 13 residues. In DNA, the CDR3 is TGTGCCTGGAGTGTTGGGGACAGGGGACGAGCTTTCTTT. It yields the protein CAWSVGDRGRAFF.

V is TRBV5-6 and J is TRBJ2-1, with 12 nucleotides matching TRBD2. The germline gives CDR1 SGHDT, CDR2 YYEEEE. Unmatched junction bases numbered 13, after V lost 4 bases and J lost 2 bases. This CDR3 spans 19 amino acids. CDR3 DNA sequence: TGTGCCAGCAGCAGAAGTTGGCTAGCGGGAGGGGTAACCTACAATGAGCAGTTCTTC. Its protein product is CASSRSWLAGGVTYNEQFF. The full variable domain, its missing parts supplied by reference TRBV5-6 and TRBJ2-1, is DAGVTQSPTHLIKTRGQQVTLRCSPKSGHDTVSWYQQALGQGPQFIFQYYEEEERQRGNFPDRFSGHQFPNYSSELNVNALLLGDSALYLCASSRSWLAGGVTYNEQFFGPGTRLTVL.

The chain recombines TRBV27 with TRBJ2-1; no firm D call. The CDR3 is 15 residues long. Germline lookup yields CDR1 MNHEY and CDR2 SMNVEV (reference sequence). V lost 9 bases to trimming and J lost 5 bases, with 20 bases between them. Written as DNA, the CDR3 is TGTGCCAGTTCCCGCAACTTCAAGTTAAACAATGAGCAGTTCTTC. The encoded protein is CASSRNFKLNNEQFF.

The chain combines TRBV10-1 with TRBJ2-1, with D tentatively TRBD2 (6 bases). The CDR3 length is 13 residues. CDR1 is WNHNN, CDR2 SYGVQD, per germline (reference sequence). Trimming shortened V by 8 bases and J by 8 bases, and 16 bases separated the two germline ends. The CDR3 loop is CASGGVKLYEQFF. DNA of the CDR3: TGCGCCAGCGGAGGGGTTAAGTTGTATGAGCAGTTCTTC.

Only a few counts were recorded for this clone. The V gene is TRBV5-1, the J gene TRBJ2-7, with D unresolved. This CDR3 is built from 16 residues. Trimming stripped 4 bases from V and 0 bases from J, with 17 bases between. Germline V gives CDR1 SGHRS, CDR2 YFSETQ. The CDR3 protein is CASSPTPGHPSYEQYF. The CDR3 DNA reads as TGCGCCAGCAGCCCCACCCCAGGCCATCCCTCCTACGAGCAGTACTTC.

The rearrangement joins TRBV18 to TRBJ1-1; no reliable D call. The V and J ends lost 3 bases and 3 bases respectively, with 5 bases between them. The CDR3 length is 12 residues. Germline V gene lookup returns CDR1 KGHSH and CDR2 LQKENI. DNA for the CDR3: TGTGCCAGCTCACCCGGGGACACTGAAGCTTTCTTT. This gives the protein CASSPGDTEAFF.